Below, 26 T cell receptor beta chains from the same sample are listed, as sequenced in a study of shared clonotypes between healthy human individuals (dated by TCRdb to 2020 to 2022). Library creation used the immunoSEQ multiplex PCR assay. TCRdb re-hosts the immuneACCESS table, in-frame sequences only. Its copies lack some clones; in the studies checked, an unresolved V gene accounts for under half of them, and the cause for the rest is not known. The sample table records about 380,000 clones; about 96% of these occur just once. Of the sample, approximately 0.3% is held by the ten largest clones. Sequenced sample: memory CD8+ T cells sorted from blood. The sample's cell subset or site label, in plain terms: CD45RO+ cells pooled with CCR7-negative TemRA cells. The origin of the receptors is a man younger than 40 in good health.

The V and J genes are TRBV30 and TRBJ2-1, with 7 bases matching TRBD2. This CDR3 region has 16 residues. The germline CDR1 and CDR2 sequences are GTSNPN and SVGIG (reference sequence). Losses at the gene ends were 0 bases for V and 6 bases for J; bases not matched to a gene: 11. CDR3 in amino acids: CAWSVLGGGNFNEQFF. The CDR3 DNA reads TGTGCCTGGAGTGTACTGGGGGGAGGGAATTTCAATGAGCAGTTCTTC.

J is TRBJ2-1 and V is TRBV15; D gene ambiguous. This CDR3 has 16 amino acids. The germline CDR1 and CDR2 sequences are LNHNV and YYDKDF (reference sequence). V lost 5 bases and J 0 bases, leaving 14 bases between the germline ends. In nucleotides, the CDR3 is TGTGCCACCAGCGCCCCCGACTTCGGCTCCTACAATGAGCAGTTCTTC. This sequence encodes CATSAPDFGSYNEQFF.

The chain links TRBV2 to TRBJ2-1; 9 bases fit TRBD2. Trimming took 5 bases from V and 4 from J; bases not matched to a gene: 6. The length of the CDR3 is 15 residues. The germline V gene encodes CDR1 SNHLY and CDR2 FYNNEI. CDR3 region: CASSQSGRPYNEQFF. The DNA of the CDR3 is TGTGCCAGCAGTCAGAGCGGGAGGCCTTACAATGAGCAGTTCTTC. Based on the CDR3 plus reference TRBV2 and TRBJ2-1, the full variable domain is EPEVTQTPSHQVTQMGQEVILRCVPISNHLYFYWYRQILGQKVEFLVSFYNNEISEKSEIFDDQFSVERPDGSNFTLKIRSTKLEDSAMYFCASSQSGRPYNEQFFGPGTRLTVL.

The chain employs TRBV7-9 and TRBJ2-1; TRBD1 agrees at 8 bases. With 1 base clipped from V and 4 bases from J, the junction kept 9 bases outside the gene matches. Germline V lookup: CDR1 SEHNR, CDR2 FQNEAQ (reference sequence). The CDR3 contains 17 residues. CDR3 loop: CASSLVVRGPSYNEQFF. The CDR3 bases are TGTGCCAGCAGCTTAGTTGTCAGGGGGCCTTCGTACAATGAGCAGTTCTTC.

The chain carries TRBV2 and TRBJ2-1; possibly TRBD1 for D (6 bases). Trimming removed 7 bases from V and 2 bases from J, with 21 bases in between. The germline V gene has CDR1 SNHLY and CDR2 FYNNEI. This CDR3 has 17 residues. This chain's CDR3 is CASKDHSMGTPYNEQFF. As DNA, the CDR3 is TGTGCCAGCAAAGATCATAGTATGGGGACACCCTACAATGAGCAGTTCTTC.

This chain links TRBV6-5 with TRBJ2-7; 10 bases line up with TRBD1. The CDR3 has 15 residues. CDR1 and CDR2 from the germline V gene are MNHEY and SVGAGI. Trimming at V came to 3 bases and at J to 4 bases, leaving 6 bases not matched to a gene. CDR3 sequence (DNA): TGTGCCAGCAGTTATTCGGACAGGGGGTTTTACGAGCAGTACTTC. It is translated as CASSYSDRGFYEQYF.

The chain uses TRBV28 and TRBJ2-3; D uncertain. The CDR3 consists of 13 residues. Per the germline V gene, CDR1 is MDHEN and CDR2 is SYDVKM. The V and J ends lost 10 bases and 2 bases respectively, with 13 bases between them. CDR3 in DNA: TGTGCCATAACAATACGCCACACAGATACGCAGTATTTT. The encoded protein is CAITIRHTDTQYF.

This chain uses TRBV11-2 with TRBJ2-7, with a weak D call TRBD1 (6 bases). The CDR3 loop spans 13 amino acids. Germline V gene lookup returns CDR1 SGHAT and CDR2 FQNNGV. Trimming cost V 8 bases and J 5 bases, with 16 bases left between them. The CDR3, as DNA: TGTGCCAGCGGGGGTAAACAGGGCCACGAGCAGTACTTC. As protein: CASGGKQGHEQYF.

V usage is TRBV9 and J usage is TRBJ2-1; D is undetermined. Per the germline V gene, CDR1 is SGDLS and CDR2 is YYNGEE. Trimming cost V 3 bases and J 5 bases, with 12 bases left between them. This CDR3 is built from 14 residues. In DNA form, the CDR3 reads TGTGCCAGCAGCGCGGCTGGCAGAGACAATGAGCAGTTCTTC. Translation gives CASSAAGRDNEQFF.

The J gene is TRBJ1-1, the V gene TRBV9, with unresolved D. In germline, CDR1 is SGDLS, CDR2 YYNGEE. The CDR3 loop spans 12 amino acids. Trimming stripped 4 bases from V and 4 bases from J, with 8 bases between. CDR3 sequence: CASSRSGTEAFF. The CDR3 DNA sequence: TGTGCCAGCAGCCGCTCGGGCACTGAAGCTTTCTTT.

The rearrangement links TRBV2 to TRBJ2-3; no clear D. Germline-derived CDR1 and CDR2 are SNHLY and FYNNEI. The CDR3 has 13 amino acids. Trimming removed 7 bases at V and 3 bases at J, with 11 bases between. In nucleotides, the CDR3 is TGTGCCAGCAAGTTAGGTTTAACAGATACGCAGTATTTT. Amino acid sequence: CASKLGLTDTQYF.

The chain carries TRBV28 and TRBJ1-5; D uncertain. V dropped 6 bases and J dropped 9 bases, with 12 bases sitting between them. The germline gives CDR1 MDHEN, CDR2 SYDVKM. The CDR3 is 12 residues long. This CDR3 is CASSRVPRPQHF. The CDR3 DNA is TGTGCCAGCAGCCGAGTCCCTCGGCCCCAGCATTTT. The full variable domain, its missing parts supplied by reference TRBV28 and TRBJ1-5, is DVKVTQSSRYLVKRTGEKVFLECVQDMDHENMFWYRQDPGLGLRLIYFSYDVKMKEKGDIPEGYSVSREKKERFSLILESASTNQTSMYLCASSRVPRPQHFGDGTRLSIL.

The V call is TRBV18, the J call TRBJ2-7, with D unresolved. The germline gives CDR1 KGHSH, CDR2 LQKENI. V shed 0 bases and J shed 4 bases, with 10 bases lying between them. The CDR3 spans 14 residues. The CDR3 loop is CASSPPGSAYEQYF. CDR3 coding DNA: TGTGCCAGCTCACCACCGGGATCAGCGTACGAGCAGTACTTC.

This chain links TRBV5-4 with TRBJ2-3; D might be TRBD1 (5 bases). The V end lost 5 bases, the J end lost 1 base, and 14 bases lay between the germline ends. The CDR3 is 15 amino acids. Germline CDR1 SGHNT, CDR2 YYREEE (reference sequence). The CDR3 protein is CASSPMGRRTDTQYF. The DNA of the CDR3 is TGTGCCAGCAGTCCTATGGGGCGGCGCACAGATACGCAGTATTTT.

The chain recombines TRBV7-9 with TRBJ2-7, with TRBD2 matching over 10 bases. J gave up 0 bases and V 4 bases, and 6 bases lay outside the gene matches. Per germline, CDR1 SEHNR and CDR2 FQNEAQ (reference sequence). CDR3 size: 16 residues. CDR3 residues: CASSSMTSGRSYEQYF. The CDR3 DNA sequence: TGTGCCAGCAGCTCAATGACTAGCGGGCGCTCCTACGAGCAGTACTTC.

The chain combines TRBV5-8 with TRBJ2-7; D unclear. The CDR3 sequence is 12 residues long. The germline CDR1 and CDR2 sequences are SGHTS and YDEGEE. Deletions cut 7 bases from V and 4 bases from J, with 12 bases between. The CDR3 coding sequence is TGTGCCAGCGCGACCCTTAAATACGAGCAGTACTTC. As protein: CASATLKYEQYF. Filled out from reference TRBV5-8 and TRBJ2-7, the complete variable domain reads EAGVTQSPTHLIKTRGQQATLRCSPISGHTSVYWYQQALGLGLQFLLWYDEGEERNRGNFPPRFSGRQFPNYSSELNVNALELEDSALYLCASATLKYEQYFGPGTRLTVT.

The chain is built from TRBV7-3 and TRBJ1-3; D is perhaps TRBD1 or TRBD2 (5 bases each). The DNA end favors TRBJ2-2, so the J call may be wrong. Germline loops: CDR1 SGHTA, CDR2 FQGTGA. The length of the CDR3 is 18 residues. Written as DNA, the CDR3 is TGTGCCAGCAGCTTAAGAGGGAATATCAGGGTGGGAACCGGGGAGCTGTTTTTT. Protein product: CASSLRGNIRVGTGELFF.

This chain joins TRBV28 and TRBJ2-1; the D gene is possibly TRBD2 (5 bases). This CDR3 comprises 16 residues. V was cut by 3 bases and J by 0 bases, with 12 bases left in between. From germline, CDR1 is MDHEN and CDR2 SYDVKM. The CDR3 loop is CASSFWSGYSYNEQFF. The CDR3 coding sequence is TGTGCCAGCAGTTTTTGGTCGGGATACTCCTACAATGAGCAGTTCTTC.

This chain connects TRBV9 to TRBJ2-2; 10 nucleotides match TRBD2. Germline CDR1 reads SGDLS; CDR2 reads YYNGEE. J was trimmed by 5 bases and V by 0 bases; bases with no gene match: 4. The CDR3 is 16 residues long. CDR3: CASSVVGSGRTGELFF. CDR3 DNA sequence: TGTGCCAGCAGCGTAGTGGGTAGCGGGAGGACCGGGGAGCTGTTTTTT. The full variable domain, rest sourced from reference TRBV9 and TRBJ2-2, is DSGVTQTPKHLITATGQRVTLRCSPRSGDLSVYWYQQSLDQGLQFLIQYYNGEERAKGNILERFSAQQFPDLHSELNLSSLELGDSALYFCASSVVGSGRTGELFFGEGSRLTVL.

The chain employs TRBV28 and TRBJ2-7; 10 bases match TRBD1. The germline V gene has CDR1 MDHEN and CDR2 SYDVKM. With V trimmed by 7 bases and J by 6 bases, 3 bases remained unmatched. The CDR3 has 12 residues. CDR3 DNA: TGTGCCAGCAAACGGGACAGGGGCGAGCAGTACTTC. This sequence encodes CASKRDRGEQYF.

The CDR3 spells CASSTRSGRVHNEQFF. In DNA form, the CDR3 reads TGTGCCAGCAGCACACGAAGCGGGAGAGTCCACAATGAGCAGTTCTTC. V gene TRBV14 combines with J gene TRBJ2-1; 8 nucleotides match TRBD2. The V and J ends lost 5 bases and 5 bases, in that order; junction bases with no gene match: 11. Germline loops: CDR1 SGHDN, CDR2 FVKESK. This CDR3 contains 16 residues.

This chain links TRBV7-2 with TRBJ2-5; possibly TRBD1 for D (6 bases). The germline V gene encodes CDR1 SGHTA and CDR2 FQGNSA. Trimming shortened V by 5 bases and J by 2 bases, and 18 bases separated the two germline ends. CDR3 size: 16 residues. CDR3 sequence (DNA): TGTGCCAGCAGCGCGCCCGGGACACCGCTTCAAGAGACCCAGTACTTC. This sequence encodes CASSAPGTPLQETQYF.

The count of this clone is one. The rearrangement joins TRBV14 to TRBJ2-1; TRBD2 matches 16 bases. CDR3 length: 17 amino acids. Germline assignment: CDR1 SGHDN and CDR2 FVKESK. Trimming cost V 10 bases and J 6 bases; bases outside gene matches: 12. This CDR3 reads CANETGTSGRATNEQFF. The CDR3 coding sequence is TGTGCCAACGAAACCGGGACTAGCGGGAGGGCCACCAATGAGCAGTTCTTC.

The chain joins TRBV9 to TRBJ2-1; 8 bases match TRBD1. Trimming cost V 4 bases and J 12 bases; bases outside gene matches: 18. Germline CDR1 reads SGDLS; CDR2 reads YYNGEE. This CDR3 spans 16 amino acids. The CDR3 bases are TGTGCCAGCAGCCAACAGGGACAGGACGAGCCCCCGGGGCAGTTCTTC. It encodes CASSQQGQDEPPGQFF.

This rearrangement joins TRBV5-3 to TRBJ2-3, with D maybe TRBD1 (6 bases). TRBV5-3 is an ORF, with its function uncertain. Trimming cost V 4 bases and J 2 bases, with 8 bases left between them. The CDR3 loop spans 13 amino acids. Here the CDR3 DNA reads TGTGCCAGAAGCCGGGACAACACAGATACGCAGTATTTT. Protein sequence: CARSRDNTDTQYF.

This clone was counted once. V and J are TRBV4-1 and TRBJ2-2; the D gene is possibly TRBD2 (5 bases). The CDR3 spans 15 residues. V dropped 6 bases and J dropped 2 bases, with 13 bases sitting between them. Germline CDR1 and CDR2: MGHRA and YSYEKL. CDR3 residues: CASSREPRNTGELFF. CDR3 DNA: TGCGCCAGCAGTCGGGAACCTAGAAACACCGGGGAGCTGTTTTTT.